This T cell receptor beta chain was observed in a study of blood T cell repertoires in COVID-19. Across the study: The United States, Italy and Spain provided the acute and convalescent COVID-19 samples. T cells, B-cell-depleted T cells, or PBMCs supplied cDNA or gDNA.

The CDR3 totals 16 residues. Germline V lookup: CDR1 MNHEY, CDR2 SVGAGI. Deletions cut 6 bases from V and 4 bases from J, with 21 bases between. TCRdb's copy holds only in-frame clones and misses some; the assay was immunoSEQ multiplex PCR. The sample yields 150,000 or so clones, about 80% seen once. This chain connects TRBV6-5 to TRBJ2-5; weak D call: TRBD1 (5 bases). The source is a woman in her sixties with acute or convalescent COVID-19. Sequencing used peripheral blood. CDR3: CASSYGSGWQGETQYF. CDR3 in DNA: TGTGCCAGCAGCTACGGTTCAGGGTGGCAGGGAGAGACCCAGTACTTC.